These 18 T cell receptor beta chains were sequenced from one sample in a study of T-cell memory formation after mild COVID-19. MiXCR, applied by TCRdb to the 5' RACE reads, yields one record per CDR3 protein. The table includes some 350,000 distinct CDR3 sequences, 10% to 15% detected once. Sequenced sample: PBMCs or a T cell subset sorted from them (not recorded which). Source of these receptors: a man younger than 35 who had mild COVID-19 (a few samples of this study predate the infection). Cell type and time point are not known.

V and J are TRBV5-1 and TRBJ2-7, with D unclear. V lost 0 bases and J lost 2, with 12 bases in between. The germline CDR1 and CDR2 sequences are SGHRS and YFSETQ. This CDR3 region has 15 residues. The CDR3 sequence: CASSLEGRNTYEQYF. The CDR3 DNA sequence: TGCGCCAGCAGCTTGGAAGGCAGGAACACCTACGAGCAGTACTTC.

This clonotype was counted between two and nine times. The rearrangement joins TRBV7-2 to TRBJ1-5; D is uncertain. The V end was cut by 4 bases, the J end by 4 bases, with 8 bases between. The CDR3 sequence is 13 residues long. CDR1 and CDR2 from the germline V gene are SGHTA and FQGNSA. The CDR3 protein is CASSSWDNQPQHF. The CDR3 DNA reads as TGTGCCAGCAGCTCATGGGATAATCAGCCCCAGCATTTT.

The sample holds many counts of this clonotype. The gene calls are TRBV12-3 or TRBV12-4 and TRBJ1-1; a weak D match, TRBD1 (5 bases). CDR3 size: 14 residues. V was shortened by 3 bases and J by 1 base, with 9 bases between the two germline ends. The CDR3 spells CASSFHQGNTEAFF. DNA for the CDR3: TGTGCCAGCAGTTTTCATCAGGGGAACACTGAAGCTTTCTTT.

This clonotype was recorded a few times. This sequence joins TRBV20-1 and TRBJ1-5; no clear D gene. The CDR3 is 13 residues long. V was trimmed by 6 bases and J by 6 bases, leaving 15 bases between them. Germline V gives CDR1 DFQATT, CDR2 SNEGSKA (reference sequence). CDR3 sequence (DNA): TGCAGTGCCACTCGCCGTTCGGGTCAGCCCCAGCATTTT. This translates into CSATRRSGQPQHF.

This sequence joins TRBV20-1 and TRBJ2-7; TRBD1 matches 10 bases. Germline V gene lookup returns CDR1 DFQATT and CDR2 SNEGSKA (reference sequence). The ends lost 3 bases at V and 4 bases at J; junction bases unmatched: 3. CDR3 length equals 13 residues. The CDR3 loop is CSASRDRGYEQYF. The CDR3 bases are TGCAGTGCTAGTAGGGACAGGGGTTACGAGCAGTACTTC.

This clonotype was seen a handful of times. The genes are TRBV5-4 and TRBJ2-3, with a possible D match to TRBD2 (5 bases). The V and J ends lost 1 base and 6 bases respectively, with 9 bases between them. The CDR3 runs to 13 residues. Germline-derived CDR1 and CDR2 are SGHNT and YYREEE (reference sequence). This CDR3 is CASSLQPGDTQYF. The CDR3 nucleotides read TGTGCCAGCAGCTTGCAGCCGGGGGATACGCAGTATTTT.

This sequence joins TRBV18 and TRBJ2-1; D is possibly TRBD1 (6 bases). V was shortened by 3 bases and J by 3 bases, with 9 bases between the two germline ends. Germline V gene data show CDR1 as KGHSH and CDR2 as LQKENI. CDR3 length equals 14 residues. The CDR3 loop is CASSPTRGYNEQFF. The CDR3 DNA follows: TGTGCCAGCTCACCGACCAGGGGCTACAATGAGCAGTTCTTC.

This clonotype was seen only a few times. The genes are TRBV12-3 or TRBV12-4 and TRBJ2-1; TRBD2 might be the D (5 bases). V was shortened by 6 bases and J by 5 bases, with 8 bases between the two germline ends. The CDR3 has 12 amino acids. The CDR3 DNA reads as TGTGCCAGCAGCTGGGAGAACAATGAGCAGTTCTTC. As protein: CASSWENNEQFF.

This rearrangement joins TRBV29-1 to TRBJ2-3; D uncertain. V dropped 0 bases and J dropped 11 bases, with 12 bases sitting between them. The CDR3 sequence is 12 residues long. Germline assignment: CDR1 SQVTM and CDR2 ANQGSEA. CDR3 sequence reads: CSVEDPGSWQYF. For the CDR3, the DNA is TGCAGCGTTGAAGATCCTGGAAGCTGGCAGTATTTT.

This chain connects TRBV7-2 to TRBJ2-5; TRBD2 matches at 10 bases. The CDR3 runs 15 residues. The germline CDR1 and CDR2 sequences are SGHTA and FQGNSA. J lost 6 bases, V lost 3 bases, and 7 bases had no gene match. Here the CDR3 reads CASSFTAGGEKTQYF. In DNA, the CDR3 is TGTGCCAGCAGCTTCACAGCGGGGGGGGAAAAGACCCAGTACTTC. Full variable domain (outside the CDR3, taken from reference TRBV7-2 and TRBJ2-5): GAGVSQSPSNKVTEKGKDVELRCDPISGHTALYWYRQSLGQGLEFLIYFQGNSAPDKSGLPSDRFSAERTGGSVSTLTIQRTQQEDSAVYLCASSFTAGGEKTQYFGPGTRLLVL.

The chain couples TRBV5-1 to TRBJ1-1, with a tentative D call TRBD1 (5 bases). V shed 0 bases and J shed 1 base, with 10 bases lying between them. The length of the CDR3 is 15 residues. Germline V lookup: CDR1 SGHRS, CDR2 YFSETQ. For the CDR3, the DNA is TGCGCCAGCAGCTTGGTGCCGGGACCGAACACTGAAGCTTTCTTT. It is translated as CASSLVPGPNTEAFF.

The rearrangement uses TRBV18 and TRBJ2-7, with D perhaps TRBD1 (5 bases). The length of the CDR3 is 14 residues. CDR1 and CDR2 (germline): KGHSH, LQKENI. V dropped 1 base and J dropped 2 bases, with 9 bases sitting between them. CDR3 sequence (DNA): TGTGCCAGCTCACCACAGGGGCCCCCCTACGAGCAGTACTTC. This codes for CASSPQGPPYEQYF.

The chain is built from TRBV5-6 and TRBJ2-1, with 7 bases that match TRBD2. CDR3 length: 16 residues. Germline assignment: CDR1 SGHDT and CDR2 YYEEEE. J gave up 4 bases and V 4 bases, and 11 bases lay outside the gene matches. The CDR3 reads CASSKRSGAVYNEQFF. CDR3 bases: TGTGCCAGCAGCAAGCGGAGCGGGGCCGTGTACAATGAGCAGTTCTTC.

This clonotype has only a few counts. The chain links TRBV7-3 to TRBJ2-6; D unclear. V lost 3 bases and J lost 4, with 22 bases in between. CDR3 size: 19 residues. The germline V gene encodes CDR1 SGHTA and CDR2 FQGTGA. The CDR3 spells CASSFSPTREKVGANVLTF. In DNA, the CDR3 is TGTGCCAGCAGCTTTTCCCCCACCCGAGAGAAGGTCGGGGCCAACGTCCTGACTTTC.

V usage is TRBV3-1 and J usage is TRBJ1-6; no clear D. The CDR3 is 12 amino acids. Looked up from germline, CDR1 is LGHDT and CDR2 is YNNKEL (reference sequence). V was cut by 4 bases and J by 8 bases, with 6 bases left in between. CDR3 nucleotides: TGTGCCAGCAGCCGAGAGTATTCACCCCTCCACTTT. The encoded protein is CASSREYSPLHF.

As to this clonotype: A read error may be the cause here, since a much bigger clone is one base away. J is TRBJ2-4 and V is TRBV12-3 or TRBV12-4, with TRBD1 identical over 8 bases. With 4 bases clipped from V and 12 bases from J, the junction kept 11 bases outside the gene matches. This CDR3 comprises 14 residues. In nucleotides, the CDR3 is TGTGCCAGCAGTTCCGGGACAGGCGGTTTCAGTCAGTACTTC. This codes for CASSSGTGGFSQYF.

The chain recombines TRBV20-1 with TRBJ1-1; possible D gene TRBD1, 5 bases. The germline gives CDR1 DFQATT, CDR2 SNEGSKA (reference sequence). The germline V and J ends were trimmed by 3 bases and 4 bases, with 9 bases remaining between them. This CDR3 spans 12 amino acids. The CDR3 sequence: CSARYGATEAFF. CDR3 in DNA: TGCAGTGCTAGGTATGGGGCCACTGAAGCTTTCTTT.

This clonotype has more than one count but fewer than ten. This chain links TRBV7-2 with TRBJ2-1; TRBD2 is a possible D gene (6 bases). The V and J ends lost 4 bases and 6 bases respectively, with 13 bases between them. CDR1 is SGHTA, CDR2 FQGNSA, per germline. CDR3 length equals 14 residues. The CDR3 DNA is TGTGCCAGCAGCTGGTTAGCGGAGGGCAATGAGCAGTTCTTC. Translating it yields CASSWLAEGNEQFF.